This is a list of T cell receptor beta chains from one sample in a study of control samples from healthy donors and cancer patients. Profiled with immunoSEQ multiplex PCR; TCRdb holds only in-frame clones, not every one. There are about 84,000 clones in the sample; roughly nine tenths occur only once, and approximately 15% lies in the top ten. The source material was blood. Receptor source: a man in his forties or fifties in good health. The CDR3 runs from the conserved cysteine through the conserved F or W. D genes are given only for firm matches. Clone size is shown for a subset of rows, as once, few, many or a class of expanded clone.

j_call d_call clone_size v_call cdr3_length cdr3_aa cdr3_nt
TRBJ2-5 . . TRBV5-6 12 CASSPRIKTQYF TGTGCCAGCAGTCCCCGGATAAAGACCCAGTACTTC
TRBJ1-3 . . TRBV14 14 CASSQGLGQKTIYF TGTGCCAGCAGCCAAGGCCTGGGACAAAAGACCATATATTTT
TRBJ1-5 TRBD1 . TRBV27 14 CASSKDRENQPQHF TGTGCCAGCAGCAAGGACAGGGAGAATCAGCCCCAGCATTTT
TRBJ2-7 TRBD1 . TRBV18 14 CASSPDRGPYEQYF TGTGCCAGCTCACCGGACAGGGGGCCCTACGAGCAGTACTTC
TRBJ2-3 TRBD2 . TRBV24-1 17 CATSDSSWAGGLNTQYF TGTGCCACCAGTGATTCCTCCTGGGCGGGGGGGCTGAATACGCAGTATTTT
TRBJ2-5 . . TRBV6-5 13 CASSPTGPGAQYF TGTGCCAGCAGTCCGACCGGCCCAGGGGCCCAGTACTTC
TRBJ2-5 . . TRBV7-8 15 CASSFSGGPQETQYF TGTGCCAGCAGCTTTTCCGGGGGTCCTCAAGAGACCCAGTACTTC
TRBJ1-2 . . TRBV10-3 12 CAISGSQHGYTF TGTGCCATCAGTGGTTCACAACATGGCTACACCTTC
TRBJ1-4 TRBD1 . TRBV6-2/TRBV6-3 15 CASSYGGTGGEKLFF TGTGCCAGCAGTTACGGCGGGACAGGAGGGGAAAAACTGTTTTTT
TRBJ1-4 . . TRBV3-1/TRBV3-2 17 CASSQLSLGNRIEKLFF TGTGCCAGCAGCCAACTTAGCCTAGGGAATCGAATTGAAAAACTGTTTTTT
TRBJ2-7 . . TRBV24-1 14 CATSEGFGRDEQYF TGTGCCACCAGTGAGGGATTTGGGCGAGATGAGCAGTACTTC
TRBJ1-5 . . TRBV19 16 CASSITGHPQDQPQHF TGTGCCAGTAGTATAACGGGACACCCTCAAGACCAGCCCCAGCATTTT
TRBJ2-5 . . TRBV27 12 CASSLPGETQYF TGTGCCAGCAGTTTACCGGGGGAGACCCAGTACTTC
TRBJ2-2 . once TRBV6-5 12 CASGLLTGELFF TGTGCCAGCGGGCTGTTGACCGGGGAGCTGTTTTTT
TRBJ1-1 . . TRBV4-1 14 CASSRLTMNTEAFF TGCGCCAGCAGCCGGTTGACGATGAACACTGAAGCTTTCTTT
TRBJ2-2 . once TRBV3-1/TRBV3-2 14 CASTRNPRTGELFF TGTGCCAGCACCCGTAACCCTAGAACCGGGGAGCTGTTTTTT
TRBJ2-1 . . TRBV10-3 14 CAISESDRINEQFF TGTGCCATCAGTGAGTCGGACAGAATCAATGAGCAGTTCTTC
TRBJ1-1 . . TRBV2 16 CASSGPGGGGNTEAFF TGTGCCAGCAGTGGACCGGGGGGGGGAGGAAACACTGAAGCTTTCTTT
TRBJ1-1 . . TRBV6-5 14 CASRYSGSNTEAFF TGTGCCAGCAGGTACTCAGGGTCGAACACTGAAGCTTTCTTT
TRBJ1-3 . . TRBV10-3 15 CAISESRSGRNTIYF TGTGCCATCAGTGAGTCGAGGAGTGGACGTAACACCATATATTTT
TRBJ1-1 . . TRBV14 14 CASSPHTADTEAFF TGTGCCAGCAGCCCACATACGGCGGACACTGAAGCTTTCTTT
TRBJ1-3 . few TRBV10-3 12 CAISTQGNTIYF TGTGCCATCAGTACCCAGGGAAACACCATATATTTT